One sample yielded the 13 T cell receptor beta chains listed below, sequenced in a study of T cell responses to AZD1222 COVID-19 vaccine. Method: immunoSEQ multiplex PCR; TCRdb's copy keeps in-frame clones and lacks some. The sample has about 130,000 clones; about nine tenths are singletons. Specimen: peripheral blood, collected on day 0 of AZD1222 vaccination. The receptors derive from an adult in good health.

V gene TRBV27 combines with J gene TRBJ2-1; no clear D. Per germline, CDR1 MNHEY and CDR2 SMNVEV (reference sequence). This CDR3 contains 14 residues. Between the trimmed V and J ends, which lost 5 bases and 7 bases, there was a span of 15 bases. The CDR3: CASSPRPSKNEQFF. The CDR3 bases are TGTGCCAGCAGTCCCCGGCCCTCGAAAAATGAGCAGTTCTTC.

The chain joins TRBV6-1 to TRBJ1-2; 7 nucleotides agree with TRBD1. This CDR3 is built from 16 residues. Losses at the gene ends were 2 bases for V and 4 bases for J; bases not matched to a gene: 10. Germline CDR1 reads MNHNS; CDR2 reads SASEGT. The CDR3 nucleotides are TGTGCCAGCAGTGAACCCCAAGACAGGGCGGTCTATGGCTACACCTTC. Translation gives CASSEPQDRAVYGYTF.

The rearrangement links TRBV4-3 to TRBJ2-2; D gene ambiguous. The CDR3 spans 15 residues. V gave up 5 bases and J gave up 4 bases, with 14 bases separating them. Germline loops: CDR1 LGHNA, CDR2 YSLEER. DNA for the CDR3: TGCGCCAGCAGCGAGGTGGGTAATGTCACCGGGGAGCTGTTTTTT. It is translated as CASSEVGNVTGELFF.

This chain joins TRBV10-3 and TRBJ1-1; 7 bases fit TRBD1. Trimming took 0 bases from V and 1 from J; bases not matched to a gene: 11. Germline CDR1 is ENHRY and CDR2 is SYGVKD. The CDR3 runs to 18 residues. The CDR3 bases are TGTGCCATCAGTGAGTCGGAGAGGGGGCAAGGAGAGAACACTGAAGCTTTCTTT. This translates into CAISESERGQGENTEAFF.

V usage is TRBV27 and J usage is TRBJ2-4; D ambiguous. This CDR3 has 15 amino acids. The germline V and J ends were trimmed by 9 bases and 0 bases, with 15 bases remaining between them. Per the germline V gene, CDR1 is MNHEY and CDR2 is SMNVEV (reference sequence). Here the CDR3 reads CARKEPRAAKNIQYF. The CDR3 bases are TGTGCCAGAAAAGAACCCCGGGCAGCCAAAAACATTCAGTACTTC.

This chain connects TRBV19 to TRBJ1-5, with no clear D. Trimming left V 1 base short and J 1 base short, with 5 bases between. CDR1 and CDR2 from the germline V gene are LNHDA and SQIVND (reference sequence). The CDR3 contains 14 residues. CDR3 nucleotide sequence: TGTGCCAGTAGTATAGGGCAGAGCAATCAGCCCCAGCATTTT. Encoded protein: CASSIGQSNQPQHF.

The V call is TRBV5-4, the J call TRBJ2-3; 10 nucleotides align to TRBD1. Trimming cost V 0 bases and J 2 bases; bases outside gene matches: 3. Germline V gene lookup returns CDR1 SGHNT and CDR2 YYREEE (reference sequence). The CDR3 spans 16 residues. The CDR3 here is CASSLEGQGLTDTQYF. The CDR3 nucleotides read TGTGCCAGCAGCTTGGAGGGACAGGGGCTCACAGATACGCAGTATTTT.

The chain carries TRBV19 and TRBJ2-1, with D hard to call. CDR3 size: 14 residues. Germline V gene data show CDR1 as LNHDA and CDR2 as SQIVND (reference sequence). Trimming pared 3 bases from V and 8 bases from J, leaving 14 bases between. Here the CDR3 reads CASSMAVRGYEQFF. In nucleotides, the CDR3 is TGTGCCAGTAGTATGGCGGTACGCGGATATGAGCAGTTCTTC.

The chain employs TRBV19 and TRBJ2-7; perhaps TRBD2 as D (6 bases). Germline V gene data show CDR1 as LNHDA and CDR2 as SQIVND (reference sequence). This CDR3 is built from 14 residues. V was pared by 3 bases and J by 0 bases, with 9 bases between. The DNA of the CDR3 is TGTGCCAGTAGTATCGAGGGAGGCTCCTACGAGCAGTACTTC. Amino acid sequence: CASSIEGGSYEQYF.

The sample holds a few counts of this clone. The V gene is TRBV4-3, the J gene TRBJ1-2; D uncertain. CDR1 is LGHNA and CDR2 is YSLEER in the germline V gene. This CDR3 comprises 14 residues. V was clipped by 1 base and J by 4 bases, with 10 bases between them. CDR3 in amino acids: CASSQGEGAYGYTF. DNA of the CDR3: TGCGCCAGCAGCCAAGGAGAGGGAGCCTATGGCTACACCTTC.

The chain links TRBV18 to TRBJ1-2, with D possibly TRBD1 on 6 matching bases. The CDR3 contains 14 residues. Germline values: CDR1 KGHSH, CDR2 LQKENI. Trimming pared 3 bases from V and 4 bases from J, leaving 12 bases between. The CDR3 region has the DNA TGTGCCAGCTCACCTGGGACACGAGGCTATGGCTACACCTTC. Residues: CASSPGTRGYGYTF.

The V and J genes are TRBV18 and TRBJ2-1; perhaps TRBD2 as D (5 bases). The CDR3 is 15 amino acids. V was pared by 1 base and J by 6 bases, with 13 bases between. Germline loops: CDR1 KGHSH, CDR2 LQKENI. DNA of the CDR3: TGTGCCAGCTCACCACTATCTAGCTATTCCAATGAGCAGTTCTTC. Translation gives CASSPLSSYSNEQFF.

This sequence joins TRBV7-2 and TRBJ2-2; no firm D call. The length of the CDR3 is 14 residues. The germline V gene encodes CDR1 SGHTA and CDR2 FQGNSA. The V gene lost 3 bases and the J gene lost 7 bases, with 12 bases spanning the gap. The CDR3 coding sequence is TGTGCCAGCAGCTTCCAGTTTTCCGACGGGGAGCTGTTTTTT. This gives the protein CASSFQFSDGELFF.